The T cell receptor beta chain described here comes from a study of T cells in Graves' hyperthyroidism and ophthalmopathy. Lactation, pregnancy, other autoimmune disease or uncontrolled infection led to exclusion of patients. Amplification of TCR beta CDR3 regions used RNA as the template. Researchers ran a first-round RT-PCR on the TCR CDR3 using the HTBI primer set. TCRdb recomputed calls from the multiplex PCR reads with MiXCR, one row per CDR3 protein. The table includes 610,000 or so distinct CDR3 sequences, under 60% detected once. General study points: Appearing also in blood were most of the thyroid clonotypes expanded above 0.001.

Remarks on this clonotype: Its specificity is not known. It is unclear where the CDR3 begins or ends on the DNA, so no DNA is shown, and the CDR3 is as TCRdb lists it.

This receptor was identified in a woman aged 18-29 years with Graves' hyperthyroidism. What was sequenced was peripheral blood or thyroid tissue (not recorded which).

The CDR3 sequence is CASSIYLCSVGSFGEAFF. The V and J genes are TRBV7-9 and TRBJ1-1. The CDR3 is 18 residues long, ends included. Germline values: CDR1 SEHNR, CDR2 FQNEAQ (reference sequence).